What follows are 18 T cell receptor beta chains derived from one specimen sequenced in a study of T cells in localized non-small cell lung cancer. The data were produced by immunoSEQ multiplex PCR, yet TCRdb's version contains in-frame clones alone and is incomplete. The sample records 50,000 to 55,000 clones, around 80% being singletons. The sequencing used peripheral blood mononuclear cells, collected before any cancer treatment. These receptors originate from a man between 40 and 69 years old with stage III lung adenocarcinoma.

J is TRBJ2-3 and V is TRBV7-9; either TRBD1 or TRBD2 may fit D (5 bases each). Germline V CDR1 and CDR2: SEHNR, FQNEAQ (reference sequence). Trimming took off 4 bases at V and 4 bases at J, with 18 bases between the two ends. The CDR3 length is 16 residues. CDR3 in amino acids: CASSSLRDQVSDTQYF. In DNA form, the CDR3 reads TGTGCCAGCAGCTCTCTAAGGGACCAGGTGTCAGATACGCAGTATTTT. Filled out from reference TRBV7-9 and TRBJ2-3, the complete variable domain reads DTGVSQNPRHKITKRGQNVTFRCDPISEHNRLYWYRQTLGQGPEFLTYFQNEAQLEKSRLLSDRFSAERPKGSFSTLEIQRTEQGDSAMYLCASSSLRDQVSDTQYFGPGTRLTVL.

The V call is TRBV11-2, the J call TRBJ2-2; D gene ambiguous. This CDR3 comprises 14 residues. V shed 0 bases and J shed 4 bases, with 6 bases lying between them. Germline CDR1 is SGHAT and CDR2 is FQNNGV. In DNA form, the CDR3 reads TGTGCCAGCAGCTTAGACCCCCCCACCGGGGAGCTGTTTTTT. This sequence encodes CASSLDPPTGELFF.

This chain links TRBV7-8 with TRBJ2-7; 11 nucleotides line up with TRBD1. With 5 bases clipped from V and 1 base from J, the junction kept 7 bases outside the gene matches. The CDR3 has 16 residues. Germline CDR1 SGHVS, CDR2 FQNEAQ. CDR3 nucleotides: TGTGCCAGCAGCCCACTGGGACAGGGGGGATCCTACGAGCAGTACTTC. Its translation is CASSPLGQGGSYEQYF.

The chain recombines TRBV4-3 with TRBJ1-5; 8 bases line up with TRBD1. This CDR3 has 15 residues. CDR1 LGHNA and CDR2 YSLEER come from the germline V gene. The V segment lost 0 bases and the J segment 5 bases; nucleotides outside the gene matches: 3. This CDR3 is CASSQDPGGYQPQHF. The CDR3 region has the DNA TGCGCCAGCAGCCAAGACCCAGGGGGCTATCAGCCCCAGCATTTT.

The chain uses TRBV5-1 and TRBJ2-7; D not certain. Germline V gives CDR1 SGHRS, CDR2 YFSETQ. The CDR3 has 16 amino acids. V lost 1 base to trimming and J lost 6 bases, with 20 bases between them. The CDR3 DNA reads TGCGCCAGCAGCTTGTCCCAATCAATCTCCTCCGGCGAGCAGTACTTC. Protein: CASSLSQSISSGEQYF.

This sequence joins TRBV19 and TRBJ2-1; 11 bases are a match to TRBD1. Looked up from germline, CDR1 is LNHDA and CDR2 is SQIVND (reference sequence). This CDR3 comprises 13 residues. Losses at the gene ends were 6 bases for V and 7 bases for J; bases not matched to a gene: 2. This CDR3 is CASSWDRGNEQFF. The DNA of the CDR3 is TGTGCCAGTAGCTGGGACAGGGGGAATGAGCAGTTCTTC.

The genes are TRBV9 and TRBJ1-2, with 7 nucleotides matching TRBD1. The CDR3 loop spans 17 amino acids. With V trimmed by 0 bases and J by 7 bases, 15 bases remained unmatched. Per the germline V gene, CDR1 is SGDLS and CDR2 is YYNGEE. The CDR3 sequence is CASSVAPGGAALVGYTF. DNA for the CDR3: TGTGCCAGCAGCGTAGCACCAGGGGGGGCCGCCCTAGTTGGCTACACCTTC.

This chain connects TRBV7-9 to TRBJ2-7; the D gene is possibly TRBD1 (5 bases). Germline-derived CDR1 and CDR2 are SEHNR and FQNEAQ (reference sequence). The V gene lost 8 bases and the J gene lost 0 bases, with 14 bases spanning the gap. The CDR3 spans 14 residues. The CDR3 is CASSQQETSYEQYF. CDR3 bases: TGTGCCAGCTCCCAACAGGAGACCTCCTACGAGCAGTACTTC.

The CDR3 bases are TGTGCCAGTACCCCCGCTCCACGTGGAGGGGAGCTGTTTTTT. Protein: CASTPAPRGGELFF. The chain couples TRBV19 to TRBJ2-2; no clear D. V was pared by 7 bases and J by 8 bases, with 17 bases between. The V gene's germline CDR1 is LNHDA and CDR2 SQIVND (reference sequence). CDR3 length: 14 residues.

The J gene is TRBJ2-3, the V gene TRBV5-1; TRBD2 matches 16 bases. After removal of 4 bases from V and 3 bases from J, the junction contained 2 bases not matched to a gene. The germline CDR1 and CDR2 sequences are SGHRS and YFSETQ. This CDR3 spans 16 amino acids. The CDR3 loop reads CASSAGLAGGTDTQYF. The CDR3 DNA follows: TGCGCCAGCAGCGCGGGACTAGCGGGGGGGACAGATACGCAGTATTTT.

The chain recombines TRBV10-3 with TRBJ2-5; D perhaps matches TRBD1 (6 bases). The germline V gene encodes CDR1 ENHRY and CDR2 SYGVKD. CDR3 length equals 14 residues. The V end lost 6 bases, the J end lost 2 bases, and 13 bases lay between the germline ends. The CDR3: CAISPGTLQETQYF. CDR3 nucleotides: TGTGCCATCAGCCCCGGGACATTGCAAGAGACCCAGTACTTC.

The J gene is TRBJ2-7, the V gene TRBV11-1, with no clear D. V was clipped by 1 base and J by 2 bases, with 6 bases between them. Germline lookup yields CDR1 SGHAT and CDR2 FQDESV (reference sequence). The CDR3 contains 13 residues. This chain's CDR3 is CASSLGSTYEQYF. CDR3 coding DNA: TGTGCCAGCAGCTTAGGCAGTACCTACGAGCAGTACTTC.

The rearrangement joins TRBV18 to TRBJ2-6, with TRBD1 as a possible D gene (5 bases). Germline lookup yields CDR1 KGHSH and CDR2 LQKENI. The CDR3 loop spans 18 amino acids. V was clipped by 2 bases and J by 2 bases, with 16 bases between them. CDR3 coding DNA: TGTGCCAGCTCACCAAATCAGGGAATCCCCCCTGGGGCCAACGTCCTGACTTTC. It specifies CASSPNQGIPPGANVLTF.

This clone was recorded only once. A read error may produce the germline difference seen at one junction end. The V and J genes are TRBV5-6 and TRBJ2-5; 7 bases agree with TRBD1. Judging by the DNA end, TRBJ2-7 fits better; the J call may be wrong. This CDR3 has 17 residues. Germline V gene lookup returns CDR1 SGHDT and CDR2 YYEEEE. CDR3 region: CASSLAQGVGTTFEQYF. The CDR3 DNA reads TGCGCCAGCAGCTTGGCGCAGGGGGTTGGGACAACCTTCGAGCAGTACTTC.

The chain combines TRBV6-5 with TRBJ1-5, with TRBD1 matching 10 bases. This CDR3 has 14 amino acids. Germline-derived CDR1 and CDR2 are MNHEY and SVGAGI. Germline trimming cut 6 bases from V and 11 bases from J; bases unmatched to any gene: 10. CDR3 sequence: CASRRDRGVWAQHF. The CDR3 nucleotides read TGTGCCAGCAGAAGGGACAGGGGAGTATGGGCCCAGCATTTT.

The chain recombines TRBV6-6 with TRBJ1-5; no definite D call. CDR3 size: 12 residues. The germline V and J ends were trimmed by 1 base and 5 bases, with 3 bases remaining between them. Germline V gene data show CDR1 as MNHNY and CDR2 as SVGAGI (reference sequence). The CDR3 region has the DNA TGTGCCAGCAGTTACTTAGATCAGCCCCAGCATTTT. Its translation: CASSYLDQPQHF.

V usage is TRBV7-2 and J usage is TRBJ2-7; weak D call: TRBD1 (6 bases). Deletions cut 6 bases from V and 3 bases from J, with 15 bases between. The CDR3 spans 14 residues. Germline CDR1 is SGHTA and CDR2 is FQGNSA. The CDR3 region has the DNA TGTGCCAGCAGTGATCGGGACAAAGGCTACGAGCAGTACTTC. The encoded protein is CASSDRDKGYEQYF.

The CDR3 nucleotides are TGTGCCAGCAGCCCTGGGACAGGCTACACCATATATTTT. Translated: CASSPGTGYTIYF. This rearrangement joins TRBV7-2 to TRBJ1-3; 8 nucleotides line up with TRBD1. The CDR3 has 13 residues. V trimming: 5 bases; J trimming: 8 bases; junction bases outside the gene matches: 5. Germline lookup yields CDR1 SGHTA and CDR2 FQGNSA.